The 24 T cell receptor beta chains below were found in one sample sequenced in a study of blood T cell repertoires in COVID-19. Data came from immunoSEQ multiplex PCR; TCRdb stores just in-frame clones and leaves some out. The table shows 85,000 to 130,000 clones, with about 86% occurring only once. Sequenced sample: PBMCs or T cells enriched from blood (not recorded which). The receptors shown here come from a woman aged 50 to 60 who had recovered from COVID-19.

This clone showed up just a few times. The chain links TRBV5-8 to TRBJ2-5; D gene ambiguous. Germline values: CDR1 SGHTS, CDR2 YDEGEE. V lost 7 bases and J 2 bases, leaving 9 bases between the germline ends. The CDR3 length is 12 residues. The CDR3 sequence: CASCGTQETQYF. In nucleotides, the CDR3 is TGTGCCAGCTGCGGCACTCAAGAGACCCAGTACTTC. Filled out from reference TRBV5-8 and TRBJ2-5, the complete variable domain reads EAGVTQSPTHLIKTRGQQATLRCSPISGHTSVYWYQQALGLGLQFLLWYDEGEERNRGNFPPRFSGRQFPNYSSELNVNALELEDSALYLCASCGTQETQYFGPGTRLLVL.

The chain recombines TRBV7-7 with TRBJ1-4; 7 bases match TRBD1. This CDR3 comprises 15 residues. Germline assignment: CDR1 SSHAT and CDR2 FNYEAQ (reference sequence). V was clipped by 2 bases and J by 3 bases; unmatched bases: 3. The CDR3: CASSLTGEANEKLFF. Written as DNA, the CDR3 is TGTGCCAGCAGCTTAACAGGGGAGGCTAATGAAAAACTGTTTTTT.

CDR3 sequence reads: CASSRVGQGTLETQYF. The CDR3 nucleotides are TGCGCCAGCAGCCGAGTAGGACAGGGGACGTTGGAGACCCAGTACTTC. This chain uses TRBV5-1 with TRBJ2-5; 9 bases align to TRBD1. The CDR3 consists of 16 residues. Germline lookup yields CDR1 SGHRS and CDR2 YFSETQ. The junction had 12 bases not matched to a gene; V was cut back by 4 bases and J by 5 bases. Variable domain in full (rest from reference TRBV5-1 and TRBJ2-5): KAGVTQTPRYLIKTRGQQVTLSCSPISGHRSVSWYQQTPGQGLQFLFEYFSETQRNKGNFPGRFSGRQFSNSRSEMNVSTLELGDSALYLCASSRVGQGTLETQYFGPGTRLLVL.

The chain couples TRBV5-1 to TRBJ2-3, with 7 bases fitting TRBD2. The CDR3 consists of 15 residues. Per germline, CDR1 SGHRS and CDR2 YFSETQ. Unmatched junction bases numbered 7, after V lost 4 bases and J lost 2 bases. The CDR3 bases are TGCGCCAGCAGCAGGGCGGGAGCCTACACAGATACGCAGTATTTT. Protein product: CASSRAGAYTDTQYF. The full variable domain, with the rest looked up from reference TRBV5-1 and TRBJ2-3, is KAGVTQTPRYLIKTRGQQVTLSCSPISGHRSVSWYQQTPGQGLQFLFEYFSETQRNKGNFPGRFSGRQFSNSRSEMNVSTLELGDSALYLCASSRAGAYTDTQYFGPGTRLTVL.

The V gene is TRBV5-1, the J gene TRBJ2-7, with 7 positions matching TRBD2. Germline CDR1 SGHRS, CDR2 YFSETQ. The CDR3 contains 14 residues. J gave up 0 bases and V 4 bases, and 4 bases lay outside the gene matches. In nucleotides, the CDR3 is TGCGCCAGCAGCAACGGACTAGTCTCCTACGAGCAGTACTTC. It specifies CASSNGLVSYEQYF.

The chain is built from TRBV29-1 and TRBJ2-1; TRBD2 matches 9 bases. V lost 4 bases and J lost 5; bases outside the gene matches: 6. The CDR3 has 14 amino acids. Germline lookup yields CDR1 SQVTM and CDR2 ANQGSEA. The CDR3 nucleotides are TGCAGCGTTGTAGGCCTAGCGGGAAACAATGAGCAGTTCTTC. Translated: CSVVGLAGNNEQFF.

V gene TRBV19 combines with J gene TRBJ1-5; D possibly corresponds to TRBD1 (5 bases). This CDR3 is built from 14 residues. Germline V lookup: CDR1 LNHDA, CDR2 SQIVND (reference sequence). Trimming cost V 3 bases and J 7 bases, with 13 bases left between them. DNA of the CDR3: TGTGCCAGTAGTATGGCAGGGCTCAGACAGCCCCAGCATTTT. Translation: CASSMAGLRQPQHF.

The CDR3 here is CASSQELGGGVSTDTQYF. In DNA, the CDR3 is TGTGCCAGCAGCCAAGAACTTGGCGGGGGAGTTAGCACAGATACGCAGTATTTT. V is TRBV3-1 (or the pseudogene TRBV3-2) and J is TRBJ2-3, with 7 bases fitting TRBD2. CDR1 is LGHDT and CDR2 is YNNKEL in the germline V gene (reference sequence). This CDR3 has 18 residues. The trim removed 0 bases at V and 0 bases at J, leaving 9 bases unmatched.

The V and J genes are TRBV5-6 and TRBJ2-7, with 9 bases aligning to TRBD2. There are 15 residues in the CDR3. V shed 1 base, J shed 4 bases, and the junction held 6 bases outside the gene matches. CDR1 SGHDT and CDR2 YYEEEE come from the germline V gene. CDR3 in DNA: TGTGCCAGCAGCTTGTTAGCGGGGGAAGGTTACGAGCAGTACTTC. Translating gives CASSLLAGEGYEQYF. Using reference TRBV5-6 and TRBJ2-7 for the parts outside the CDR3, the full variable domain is DAGVTQSPTHLIKTRGQQVTLRCSPKSGHDTVSWYQQALGQGPQFIFQYYEEEERQRGNFPDRFSGHQFPNYSSELNVNALLLGDSALYLCASSLLAGEGYEQYFGPGTRLTVT.

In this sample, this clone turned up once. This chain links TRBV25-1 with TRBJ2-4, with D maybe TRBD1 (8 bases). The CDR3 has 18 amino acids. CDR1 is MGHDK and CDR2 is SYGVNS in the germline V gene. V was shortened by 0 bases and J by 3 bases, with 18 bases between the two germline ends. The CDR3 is CASSEYGQGGVGKNIQYF. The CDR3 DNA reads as TGTGCCAGCAGTGAATATGGACAGGGAGGGGTAGGCAAAAACATTCAGTACTTC.

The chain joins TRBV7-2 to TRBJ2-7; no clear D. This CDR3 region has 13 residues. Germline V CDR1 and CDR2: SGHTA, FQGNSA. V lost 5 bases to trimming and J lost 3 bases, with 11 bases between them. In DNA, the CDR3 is TGTGCCAGCAGCCCTGGGCTGGGCTACGAGCAGTACTTC. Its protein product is CASSPGLGYEQYF.

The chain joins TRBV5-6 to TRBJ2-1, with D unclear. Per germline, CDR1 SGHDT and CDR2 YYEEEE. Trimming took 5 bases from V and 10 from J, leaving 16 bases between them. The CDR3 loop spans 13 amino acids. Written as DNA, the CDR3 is TGTGCCAGCAGTCAAGACACCTCGTGGGAGCAGTTCTTC. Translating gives CASSQDTSWEQFF.

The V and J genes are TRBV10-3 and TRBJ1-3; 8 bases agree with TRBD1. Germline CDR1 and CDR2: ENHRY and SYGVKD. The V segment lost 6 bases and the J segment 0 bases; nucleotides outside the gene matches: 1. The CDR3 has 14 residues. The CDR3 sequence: CAIRGQVSGNTIYF. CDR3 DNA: TGTGCCATCAGGGGACAGGTCTCTGGAAACACCATATATTTT.

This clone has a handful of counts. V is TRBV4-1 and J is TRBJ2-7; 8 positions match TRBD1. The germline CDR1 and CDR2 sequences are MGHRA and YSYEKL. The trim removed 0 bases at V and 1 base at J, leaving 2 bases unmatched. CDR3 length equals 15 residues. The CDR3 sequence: CASSQEQGGSYEQYF. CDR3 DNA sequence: TGCGCCAGCAGCCAAGAACAGGGGGGTTCCTACGAGCAGTACTTC.

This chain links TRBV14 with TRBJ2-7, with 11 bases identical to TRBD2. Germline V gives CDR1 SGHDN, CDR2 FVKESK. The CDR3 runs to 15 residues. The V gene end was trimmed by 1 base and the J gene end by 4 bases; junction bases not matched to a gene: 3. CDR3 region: CASSQGLAGRYEQYF. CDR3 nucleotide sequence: TGTGCCAGCAGCCAAGGACTAGCGGGGAGGTACGAGCAGTACTTC.

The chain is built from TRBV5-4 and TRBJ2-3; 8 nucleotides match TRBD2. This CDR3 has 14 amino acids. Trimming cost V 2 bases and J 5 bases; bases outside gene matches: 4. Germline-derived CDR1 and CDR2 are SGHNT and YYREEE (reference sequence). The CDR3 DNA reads TGTGCCAGCAGCTTTTCCGGGGGGGGAGATACGCAGTATTTT. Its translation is CASSFSGGGDTQYF.

CDR3: CSAQGGSHYEQYF. The CDR3 region has the DNA TGCAGCGCCCAGGGAGGGAGTCACTACGAGCAGTACTTC. The V call is TRBV29-1, the J call TRBJ2-7, with TRBD2 identical over 7 bases. V trimming: 7 bases; J trimming: 3 bases; junction bases outside the gene matches: 9. The germline V gene encodes CDR1 SQVTM and CDR2 ANQGSEA. This CDR3 has 13 residues.

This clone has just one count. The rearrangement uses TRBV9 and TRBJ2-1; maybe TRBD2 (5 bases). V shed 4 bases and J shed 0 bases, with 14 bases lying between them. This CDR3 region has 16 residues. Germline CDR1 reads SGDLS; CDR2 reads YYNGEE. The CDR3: CASSLGSGSSYNEQFF. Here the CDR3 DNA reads TGTGCCAGCAGCCTCGGAAGCGGAAGCTCCTACAATGAGCAGTTCTTC. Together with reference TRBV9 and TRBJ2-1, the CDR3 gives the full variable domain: DSGVTQTPKHLITATGQRVTLRCSPRSGDLSVYWYQQSLDQGLQFLIQYYNGEERAKGNILERFSAQQFPDLHSELNLSSLELGDSALYFCASSLGSGSSYNEQFFGPGTRLTVL.

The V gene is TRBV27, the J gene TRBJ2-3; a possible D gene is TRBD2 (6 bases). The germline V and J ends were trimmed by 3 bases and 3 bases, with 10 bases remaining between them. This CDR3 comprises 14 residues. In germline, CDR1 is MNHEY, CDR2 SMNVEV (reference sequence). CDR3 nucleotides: TGTGCCAGCAGTTTGGTGGGGAGGACAGATACGCAGTATTTT. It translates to CASSLVGRTDTQYF.

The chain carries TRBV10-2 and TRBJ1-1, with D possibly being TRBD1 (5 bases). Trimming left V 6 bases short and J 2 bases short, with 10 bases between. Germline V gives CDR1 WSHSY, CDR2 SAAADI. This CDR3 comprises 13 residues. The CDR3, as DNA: TGCGCCAGCAGCGATGACAGTAACACTGAAGCTTTCTTT. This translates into CASSDDSNTEAFF.

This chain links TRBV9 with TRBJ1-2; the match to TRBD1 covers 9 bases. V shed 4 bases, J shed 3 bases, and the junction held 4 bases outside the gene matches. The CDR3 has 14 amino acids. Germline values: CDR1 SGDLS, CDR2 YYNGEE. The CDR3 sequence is CASSRGTGYYGYTF. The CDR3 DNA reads TGTGCCAGCAGCCGAGGGACAGGGTACTATGGCTACACCTTC.

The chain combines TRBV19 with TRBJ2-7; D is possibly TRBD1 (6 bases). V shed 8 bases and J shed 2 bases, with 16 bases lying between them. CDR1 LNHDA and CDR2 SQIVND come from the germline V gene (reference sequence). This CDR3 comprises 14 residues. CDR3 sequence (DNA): TGTGCCAGTTCTCGGACAGTACGAACCTACGAGCAGTACTTC. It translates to CASSRTVRTYEQYF.

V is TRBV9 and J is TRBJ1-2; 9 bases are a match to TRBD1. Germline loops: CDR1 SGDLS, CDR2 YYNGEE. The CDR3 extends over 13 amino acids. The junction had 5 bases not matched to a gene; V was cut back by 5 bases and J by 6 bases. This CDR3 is CASSPTGGDGYTF. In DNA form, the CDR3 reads TGTGCCAGCAGTCCTACAGGGGGCGATGGCTACACCTTC.

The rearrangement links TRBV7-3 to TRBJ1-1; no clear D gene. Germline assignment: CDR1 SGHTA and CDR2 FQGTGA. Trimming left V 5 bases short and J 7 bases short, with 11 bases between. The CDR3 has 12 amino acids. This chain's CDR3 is CASSQGGFEAFF. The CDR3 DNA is TGTGCCAGCAGCCAAGGAGGGTTTGAAGCTTTCTTT.